The sequence of this T cell receptor (beta chain) was determined in a study of cytomegalovirus exposure and HLA in healthy donors. Overall study: Assignment to the Caucasian-associated ancestry cluster applied to around 80% of the approximately 370 genotyped donors.

Details on this clone: What it recognizes is unknown.

Regarding the study as a whole: Later, TCR association rates were found to vary by HLA locus, highest for DRB1 and lowest for HLA-C.

The PCR employed 60 Vbeta primers together with 13 Jbeta primers. Generated by immunoSEQ multiplex PCR, the TCRdb table keeps only in-frame clones and is missing some. The table includes roughly 20,000 clones, about 80% detected once. Sequencing input: PBMCs. This TCR derives from a human donor in good health.

CDR3 residues: CAISENSPIPYEQYF. CDR3 nucleotides: TGTGCCATCAGTGAAAACTCCCCTATACCCTACGAGCAGTACTTC. The chain couples TRBV10-3 to TRBJ2-5; D remains ambiguous. The J call may be incorrect, as the DNA end agrees better with TRBJ2-7. This CDR3 has 15 residues. In germline, CDR1 is ENHRY, CDR2 SYGVKD.